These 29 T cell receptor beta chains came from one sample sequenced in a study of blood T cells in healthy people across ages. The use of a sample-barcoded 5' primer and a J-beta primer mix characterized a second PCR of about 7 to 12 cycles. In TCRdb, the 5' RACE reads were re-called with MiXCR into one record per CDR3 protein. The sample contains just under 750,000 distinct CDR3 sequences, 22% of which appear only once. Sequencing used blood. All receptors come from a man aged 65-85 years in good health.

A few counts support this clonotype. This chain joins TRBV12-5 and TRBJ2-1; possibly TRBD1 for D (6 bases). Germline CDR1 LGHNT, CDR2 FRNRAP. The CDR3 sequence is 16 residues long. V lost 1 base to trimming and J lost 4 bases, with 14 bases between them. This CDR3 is CASGLGDTVKYNEQFF. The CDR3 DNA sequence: TGTGCTAGTGGTTTGGGGGACACTGTAAAATACAATGAGCAGTTCTTC.

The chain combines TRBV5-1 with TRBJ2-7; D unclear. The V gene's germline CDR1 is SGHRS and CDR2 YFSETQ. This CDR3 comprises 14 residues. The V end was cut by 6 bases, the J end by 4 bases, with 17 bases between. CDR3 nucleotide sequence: TGCGCCAGCAAGTGGGGTGGAGATGGATACGAGCAGTACTTC. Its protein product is CASKWGGDGYEQYF.

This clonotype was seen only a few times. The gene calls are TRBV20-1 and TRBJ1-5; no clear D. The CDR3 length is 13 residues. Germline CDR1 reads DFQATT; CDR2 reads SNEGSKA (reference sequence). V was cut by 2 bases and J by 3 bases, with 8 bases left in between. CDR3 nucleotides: TGCAGTGCTAGAATAGGTTTCAATCAGCCCCAGCATTTT. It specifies CSARIGFNQPQHF.

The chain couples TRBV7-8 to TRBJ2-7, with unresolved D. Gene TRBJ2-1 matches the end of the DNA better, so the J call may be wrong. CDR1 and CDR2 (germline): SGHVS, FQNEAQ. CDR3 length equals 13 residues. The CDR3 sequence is CASSNRRNNEQFF. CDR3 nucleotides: TGTGCCAGCAGCAACCGCCGGAACAATGAGCAGTTCTTC.

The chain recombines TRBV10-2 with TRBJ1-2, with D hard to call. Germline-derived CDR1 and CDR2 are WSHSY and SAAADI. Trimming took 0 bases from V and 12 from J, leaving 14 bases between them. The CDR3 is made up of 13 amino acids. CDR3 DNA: TGCGCCAGCAGTGAGTCCCTCATCGGGCACCACACCTTC. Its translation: CASSESLIGHHTF.

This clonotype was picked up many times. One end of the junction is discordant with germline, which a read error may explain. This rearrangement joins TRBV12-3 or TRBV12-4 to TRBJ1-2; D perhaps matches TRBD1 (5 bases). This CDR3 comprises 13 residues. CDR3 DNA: TGCGCCAGCAGCTTGGGGCCACCGTATGGCTACACCTTC. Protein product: CASSLGPPYGYTF.

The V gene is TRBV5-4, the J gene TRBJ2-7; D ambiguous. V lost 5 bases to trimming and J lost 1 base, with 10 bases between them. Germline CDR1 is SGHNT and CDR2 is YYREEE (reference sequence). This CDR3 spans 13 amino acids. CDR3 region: CASSFDHSYEQYF. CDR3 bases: TGTGCCAGCAGTTTCGACCATTCCTACGAGCAGTACTTC.

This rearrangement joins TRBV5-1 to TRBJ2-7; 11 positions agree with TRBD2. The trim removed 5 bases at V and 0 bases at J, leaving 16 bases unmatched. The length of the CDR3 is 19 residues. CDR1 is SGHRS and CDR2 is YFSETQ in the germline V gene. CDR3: CASRQLPGLADQSSYEQYF. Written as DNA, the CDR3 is TGCGCCAGCAGACAATTACCGGGACTAGCGGACCAAAGCTCCTACGAGCAGTACTTC.

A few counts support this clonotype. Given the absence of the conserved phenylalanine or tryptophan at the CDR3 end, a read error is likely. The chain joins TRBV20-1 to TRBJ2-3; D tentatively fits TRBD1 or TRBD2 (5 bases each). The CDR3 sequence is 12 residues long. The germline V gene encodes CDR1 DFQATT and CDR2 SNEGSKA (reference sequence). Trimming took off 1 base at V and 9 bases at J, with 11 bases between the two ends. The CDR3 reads CSARAAGDTQYL. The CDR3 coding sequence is TGCAGTGCTAGAGCGGCTGGGGACACGCAGTATCTT.

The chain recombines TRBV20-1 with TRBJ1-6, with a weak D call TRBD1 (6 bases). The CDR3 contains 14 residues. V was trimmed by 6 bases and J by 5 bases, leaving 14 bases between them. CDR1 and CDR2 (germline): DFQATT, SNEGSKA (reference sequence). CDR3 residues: CSAEGGWNNSPLHF. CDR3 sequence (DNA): TGCAGTGCCGAGGGGGGTTGGAATAATTCACCCCTCCACTTT.

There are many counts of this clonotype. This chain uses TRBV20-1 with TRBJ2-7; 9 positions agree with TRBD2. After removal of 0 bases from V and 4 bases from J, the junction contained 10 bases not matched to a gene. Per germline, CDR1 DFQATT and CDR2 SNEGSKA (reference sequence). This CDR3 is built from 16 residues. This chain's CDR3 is CSARDTSGSPGYEQYF. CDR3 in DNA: TGCAGTGCTAGAGATACTAGCGGGTCACCAGGGTACGAGCAGTACTTC.

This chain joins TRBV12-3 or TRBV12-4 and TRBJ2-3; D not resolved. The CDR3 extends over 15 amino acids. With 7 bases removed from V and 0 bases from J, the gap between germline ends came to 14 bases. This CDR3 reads CASTPFGSSTDTQYF. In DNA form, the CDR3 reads TGTGCCAGCACCCCGTTCGGAAGTAGCACAGATACGCAGTATTTT.

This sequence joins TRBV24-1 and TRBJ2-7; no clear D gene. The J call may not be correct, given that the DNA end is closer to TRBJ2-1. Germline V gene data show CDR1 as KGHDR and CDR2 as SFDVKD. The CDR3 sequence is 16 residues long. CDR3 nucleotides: TGTGCCACCAGTGTCTCTCTGGGCTTCTCAAACAATGAGCAGTTCTTC. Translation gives CATSVSLGFSNNEQFF.

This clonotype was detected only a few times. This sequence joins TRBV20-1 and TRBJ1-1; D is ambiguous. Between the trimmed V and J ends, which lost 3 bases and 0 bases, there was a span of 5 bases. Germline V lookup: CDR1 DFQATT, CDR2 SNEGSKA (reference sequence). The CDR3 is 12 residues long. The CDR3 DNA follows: TGCAGTGCTAGTGGGGTGAACACTGAAGCTTTCTTT. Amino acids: CSASGVNTEAFF.

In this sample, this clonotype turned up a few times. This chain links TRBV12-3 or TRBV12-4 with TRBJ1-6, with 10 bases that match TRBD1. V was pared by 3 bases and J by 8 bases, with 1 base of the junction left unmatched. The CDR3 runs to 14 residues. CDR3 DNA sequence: TGTGCCAGCAGTTTCGGGACAGGGGATTCACCCCTCCACTTT. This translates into CASSFGTGDSPLHF.

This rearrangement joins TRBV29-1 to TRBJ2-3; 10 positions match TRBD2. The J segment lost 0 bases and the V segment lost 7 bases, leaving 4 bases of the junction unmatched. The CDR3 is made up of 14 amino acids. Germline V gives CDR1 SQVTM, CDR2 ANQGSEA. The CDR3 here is CSALTSGSTDTQYF. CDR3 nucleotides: TGCAGCGCCCTGACTAGCGGGAGCACAGATACGCAGTATTTT.

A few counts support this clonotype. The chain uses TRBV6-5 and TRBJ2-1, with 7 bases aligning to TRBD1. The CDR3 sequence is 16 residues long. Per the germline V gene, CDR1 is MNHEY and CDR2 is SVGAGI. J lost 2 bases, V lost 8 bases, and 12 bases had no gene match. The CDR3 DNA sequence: TGTGCCAGCCGGTGGTCCCGACAGGGACCCTACAATGAGCAGTTCTTC. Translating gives CASRWSRQGPYNEQFF.

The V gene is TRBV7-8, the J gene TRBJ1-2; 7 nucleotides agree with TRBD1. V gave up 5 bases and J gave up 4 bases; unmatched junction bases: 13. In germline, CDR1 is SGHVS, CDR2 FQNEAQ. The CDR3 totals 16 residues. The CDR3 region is CASSPRTTGDGYGYTF. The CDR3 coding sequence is TGTGCCAGCAGCCCGAGAACCACAGGGGACGGCTATGGCTACACCTTC. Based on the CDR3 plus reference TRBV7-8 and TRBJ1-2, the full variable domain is GAGVSQSPRYKVAKRGQDVALRCDPISGHVSLFWYQQALGQGPEFLTYFQNEAQLDKSGLPSDRFFAERPEGSVSTLKIQRTQQEDSAVYLCASSPRTTGDGYGYTFGSGTRLTVV.

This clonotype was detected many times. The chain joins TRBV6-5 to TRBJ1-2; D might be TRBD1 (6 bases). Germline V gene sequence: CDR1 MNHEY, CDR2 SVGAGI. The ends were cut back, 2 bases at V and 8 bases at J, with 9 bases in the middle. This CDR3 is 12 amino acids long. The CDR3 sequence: CASSYGGSGYTF. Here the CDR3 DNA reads TGTGCCAGCAGTTACGGGGGCAGCGGCTACACCTTC.

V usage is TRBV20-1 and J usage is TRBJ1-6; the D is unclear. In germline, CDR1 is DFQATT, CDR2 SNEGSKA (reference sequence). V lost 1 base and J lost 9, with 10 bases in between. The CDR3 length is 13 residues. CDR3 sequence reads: CSARAGGSSPLHF. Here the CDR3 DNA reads TGCAGTGCTAGAGCAGGCGGCTCTTCACCCCTCCACTTT.

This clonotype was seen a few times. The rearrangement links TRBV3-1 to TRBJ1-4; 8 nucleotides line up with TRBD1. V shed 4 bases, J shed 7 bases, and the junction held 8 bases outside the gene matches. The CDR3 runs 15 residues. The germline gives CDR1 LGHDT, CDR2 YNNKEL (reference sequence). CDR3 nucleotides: TGTGCCAGCAGCCTACACAGGGGGATAAGTGAAAAACTGTTTTTT. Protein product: CASSLHRGISEKLFF.

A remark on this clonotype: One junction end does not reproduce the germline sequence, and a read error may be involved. Here the CDR3 DNA reads TGCGCCAGCAGCTTGCTGTCAGGAACGGACACTGAAACTTTCTTT. It specifies CASSLLSGTDTETFF. The chain links TRBV5-1 to TRBJ1-1, with D perhaps matching TRBD1 (5 bases). Germline V gene lookup returns CDR1 SGHRS and CDR2 YFSETQ. CDR3 size: 15 residues.

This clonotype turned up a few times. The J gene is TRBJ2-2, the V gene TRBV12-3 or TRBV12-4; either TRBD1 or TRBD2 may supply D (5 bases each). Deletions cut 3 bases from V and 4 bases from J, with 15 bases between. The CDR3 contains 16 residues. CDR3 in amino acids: CASSFRDQAGTGELFF. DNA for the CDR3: TGTGCCAGCAGTTTCCGGGACCAGGCAGGCACCGGGGAGCTGTTTTTT.

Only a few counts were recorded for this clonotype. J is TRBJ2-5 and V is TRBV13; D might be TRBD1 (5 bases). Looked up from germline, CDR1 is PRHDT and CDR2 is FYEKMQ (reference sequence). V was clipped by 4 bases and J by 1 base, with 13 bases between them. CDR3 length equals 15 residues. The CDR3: CASSYRTVVQETQYF. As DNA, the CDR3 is TGTGCCAGCAGCTACAGGACCGTAGTCCAAGAGACCCAGTACTTC.

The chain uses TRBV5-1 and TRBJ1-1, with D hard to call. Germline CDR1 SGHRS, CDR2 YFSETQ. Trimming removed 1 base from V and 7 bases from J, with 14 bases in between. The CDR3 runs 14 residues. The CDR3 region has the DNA TGCGCCAGCAGCTTGAGCCCCAGGACTAGTGAAGCTTTCTTT. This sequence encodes CASSLSPRTSEAFF.

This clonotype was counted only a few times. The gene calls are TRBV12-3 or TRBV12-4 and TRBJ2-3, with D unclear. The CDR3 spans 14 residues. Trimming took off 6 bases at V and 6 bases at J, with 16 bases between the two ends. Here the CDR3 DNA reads TGTGCCAGCAGGCGCGAAGGGTTATTTGATACGCAGTATTTT. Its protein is CASRREGLFDTQYF.

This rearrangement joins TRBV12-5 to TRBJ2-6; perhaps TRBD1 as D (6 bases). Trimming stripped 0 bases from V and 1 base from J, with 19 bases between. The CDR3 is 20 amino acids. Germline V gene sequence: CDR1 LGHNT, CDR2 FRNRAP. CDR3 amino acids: CASGLVKGVRPESGANVLTF. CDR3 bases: TGTGCTAGTGGTTTGGTAAAGGGGGTCAGGCCGGAGTCTGGGGCCAACGTCCTGACTTTC.

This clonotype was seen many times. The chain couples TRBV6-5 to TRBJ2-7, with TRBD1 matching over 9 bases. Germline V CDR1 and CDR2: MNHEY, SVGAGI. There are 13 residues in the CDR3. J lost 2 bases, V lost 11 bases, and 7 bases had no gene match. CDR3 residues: CAARDRVTYEQYF. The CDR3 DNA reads TGTGCCGCAAGGGACAGGGTAACCTACGAGCAGTACTTC.

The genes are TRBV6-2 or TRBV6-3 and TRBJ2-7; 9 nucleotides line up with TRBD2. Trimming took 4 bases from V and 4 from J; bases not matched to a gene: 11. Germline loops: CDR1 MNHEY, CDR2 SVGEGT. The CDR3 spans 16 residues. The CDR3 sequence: CASSSRAGGLKYEQYV. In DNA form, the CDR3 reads TGTGCCAGCAGTTCCCGAGCGGGAGGTTTAAAGTACGAGCAGTACGTC.